Presented here are 3 T cell receptor beta chains from one specimen sequenced in a study of blood T cell repertoires in COVID-19. The repertoire was sequenced with immunoSEQ multiplex PCR; TCRdb's copy has only in-frame clones and lacks some. The data contain about 150,000 clones, more than 75% of them seen just once; the ten biggest clones take up approximately 2.1%. Sequencing used peripheral blood. The receptor set was obtained from a man in his fifties or sixties who had recovered from COVID-19.

The genes are TRBV11-2 and TRBJ1-4, with D perhaps matching TRBD1 (5 bases). V was cut by 5 bases and J by 6 bases, with 19 bases left in between. The CDR3 totals 16 residues. Germline V CDR1 and CDR2: SGHAT, FQNNGV. The CDR3 DNA follows: TGTGCCAGCAGCCCCTACGGGGGAGCCGGAGATGAAAAACTGTTTTTT. This translates into CASSPYGGAGDEKLFF.

This clone was seen just once. The rearrangement joins TRBV19 to TRBJ2-2; the D gene is possibly TRBD1 (5 bases). The V end lost 4 bases, the J end lost 1 base, and 7 bases lay between the germline ends. This CDR3 has 14 residues. Germline assignment: CDR1 LNHDA and CDR2 SQIVND (reference sequence). The CDR3 region has the DNA TGTGCCAGTAGTACCGACAGGAACACCGGGGAGCTGTTTTTT. Amino acids: CASSTDRNTGELFF. The full variable domain, its missing parts supplied by reference TRBV19 and TRBJ2-2, is DGGITQSPKYLFRKEGQNVTLSCEQNLNHDAMYWYRQDPGQGLRLIYYSQIVNDFQKGDIAEGYSVSREKKESFPLTVTSAQKNPTAFYLCASSTDRNTGELFFGEGSRLTVL.

The CDR3 loop is CASSGSGQVATNEKLFF. The CDR3, as DNA: TGTGCCAGCAGTGGAAGTGGACAGGTCGCAACTAATGAAAAACTGTTTTTT. J is TRBJ1-4 and V is TRBV2; TRBD1 matches 7 bases. Germline V gene lookup returns CDR1 SNHLY and CDR2 FYNNEI. This CDR3 region has 17 residues. Germline trimming cut 4 bases from V and 0 bases from J; bases unmatched to any gene: 8.